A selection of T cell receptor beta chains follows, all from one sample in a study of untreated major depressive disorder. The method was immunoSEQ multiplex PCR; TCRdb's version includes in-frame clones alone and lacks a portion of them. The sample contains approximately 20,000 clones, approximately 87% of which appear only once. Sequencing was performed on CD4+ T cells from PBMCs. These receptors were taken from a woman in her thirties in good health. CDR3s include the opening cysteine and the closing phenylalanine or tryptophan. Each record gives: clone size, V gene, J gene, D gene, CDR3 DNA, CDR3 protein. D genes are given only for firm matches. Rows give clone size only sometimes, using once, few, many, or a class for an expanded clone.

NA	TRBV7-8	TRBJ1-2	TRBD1	TGTGCCAGCAGCGGAGCAGGGGGCGCGTTAGCTGGCTACACCTTC	CASSGAGGALAGYTF
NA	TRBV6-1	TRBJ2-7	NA	TGTGCCAGCAGTGAAACTATTTCGAGGGCAGGAGGATACGAGCAGTACTTC	CASSETISRAGGYEQYF
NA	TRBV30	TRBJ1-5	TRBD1	TGTGCCTATTCCGGGACAGACAATCAGCCCCAGCATTTT	CAYSGTDNQPQHF
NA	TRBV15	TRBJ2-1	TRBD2	TGTGCCACCAGCTTTACGACAAGCGGGACTGAGCAGTTCTTC	CATSFTTSGTEQFF
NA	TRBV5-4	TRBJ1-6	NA	TGTGCCAGCAGCCCCGATCCCATTGTGAGCTATAATTCACCCCTCCACTTT	CASSPDPIVSYNSPLHF
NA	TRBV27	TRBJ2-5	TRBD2	TGTGCCAGCAGTTTTGATTGGCGGGAGGGCCGAAAGACCCAGTACTTC	CASSFDWREGRKTQYF
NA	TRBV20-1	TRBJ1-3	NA	TGCAGTGCCAGGGCTGGAAACACCATATATTTT	CSARAGNTIYF
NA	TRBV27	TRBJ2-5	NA	TGTGCCAGCAGTTTATCGGTTGGGGGAGAAACGGAGACCCAGTACTTC	CASSLSVGGETETQYF
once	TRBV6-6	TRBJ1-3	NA	TGTGCCAGCAGCCGACAGGACTCTGGAAACACCATATATTTT	CASSRQDSGNTIYF
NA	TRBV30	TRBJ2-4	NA	TGTGCCTGGAGTGTGGGGACGCAGCAGTACTTC	CAWSVGTQQYF
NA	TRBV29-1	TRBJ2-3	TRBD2	TGCAGCGTTGTTCCGGGCGGGAGGGGAACAGATACGCAGTATTTT	CSVVPGGRGTDTQYF
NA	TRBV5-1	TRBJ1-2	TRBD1	TGCGCCAGCAGCTCTGGGACAGGGGCGAACTATGGCTACACCTTC	CASSSGTGANYGYTF
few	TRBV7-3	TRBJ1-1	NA	TGTGCCAGCAGCGCTACTGCTGTGACTGAAGCTTTCTTT	CASSATAVTEAFF
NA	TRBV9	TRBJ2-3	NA	TGTGCCAGCAGCGTAGCCGGCGGGAACACAGATACGCAGTATTTT	CASSVAGGNTDTQYF
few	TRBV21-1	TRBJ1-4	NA	TGTGCCAGCAGCAATGCAGCAACTAATGAAAAACTGTTTTTT	CASSNAATNEKLFF
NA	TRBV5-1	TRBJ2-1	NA	TGCGCCAGCAGCTTGGAGGGTGGGAGAGGCAATGAGCAGTTCTTC	CASSLEGGRGNEQFF
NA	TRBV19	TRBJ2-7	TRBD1	TGTGCCACCGGACAGGGCAGCTCCTACGAGCAGTACTTC	CATGQGSSYEQYF
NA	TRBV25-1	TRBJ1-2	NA	TGTGCCAGCAGTGAAGACCTCCCGACAGATGGCTACACCTTC	CASSEDLPTDGYTF
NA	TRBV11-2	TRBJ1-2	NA	TGTGCCAGCAGCTTGGGGGATTTTATGGGCTACACCTTC	CASSLGDFMGYTF
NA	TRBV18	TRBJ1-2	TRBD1	TGTGCCAGCTCACCATACGCGAGTGGGACAGGGGCTCTCTATGGCTACACCTTC	CASSPYASGTGALYGYTF
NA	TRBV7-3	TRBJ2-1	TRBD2	TGTGCCAGCAGCTTAGATATGGGGGGGAAGCAGTTCTTC	CASSLDMGGKQFF
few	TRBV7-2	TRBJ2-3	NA	TGTGCCAGCAGCATTCAGGGTGGCGGAAGGACAGATACGCAGTATTTT	CASSIQGGGRTDTQYF
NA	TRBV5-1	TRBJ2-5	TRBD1	TGCGCCAGCAGCACGGGACAGGGAGGGAGGGAGGAGACCCAGTACTTC	CASSTGQGGREETQYF
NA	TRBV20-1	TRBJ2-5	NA	TGCAGTGCTAGCTGGCAAGAGACCCAGTACTTC	CSASWQETQYF
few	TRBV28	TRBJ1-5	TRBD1	TGTGCCAGCAGTTTAGAACAGGGGTGGTATCAGCCCCAGCATTTT	CASSLEQGWYQPQHF
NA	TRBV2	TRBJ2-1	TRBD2	TGTGCCAGCAGTTACGGGGATAGCGGGAGAAAAGGTAGTGAGCAGTTCTTC	CASSYGDSGRKGSEQFF
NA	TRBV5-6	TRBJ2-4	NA	TGTGCCAGCAGCTTGCCACTAGCCAAAAACATTCAGTACTTC	CASSLPLAKNIQYF
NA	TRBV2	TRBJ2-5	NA	TGTGCCAGCAGTGAGGCTGACGAGGTCCAGTACTTC	CASSEADEVQYF
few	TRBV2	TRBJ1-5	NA	TGTGCCAGCAGCGAGCAGGGCAGAAGCAATCAGCCCCAGCATTTT	CASSEQGRSNQPQHF
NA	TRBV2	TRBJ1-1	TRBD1	TGTGCCAGCAGGGGGGGACAGGAAGAATCCACTGAAGCTTTCTTT	CASRGGQEESTEAFF
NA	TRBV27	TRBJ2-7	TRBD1	TGTGCCAGCAGTCGTTACTTCCGGGACAGGGCCTACGAGCAGTACTTC	CASSRYFRDRAYEQYF
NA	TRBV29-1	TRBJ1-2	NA	TGCAGCGCTGCCGGGACCGGGGTTTACTATGGCTACACCTTC	CSAAGTGVYYGYTF
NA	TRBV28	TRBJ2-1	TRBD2	TGTGCCAGCAGTTTATTATCAGCTCTAGCGGGCTCCTACAATGAGCAGTTCTTC	CASSLLSALAGSYNEQFF
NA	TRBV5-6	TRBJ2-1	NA	TGTGCCAGCAGCCGGGGACCACTCTTCGATGAGCAGTTCTTC	CASSRGPLFDEQFF
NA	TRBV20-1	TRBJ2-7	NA	TGCAGTGCCGCCGGCGAACGCGAACAGTACTTC	CSAAGEREQYF
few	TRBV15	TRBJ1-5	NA	TGTGCCACCAGCAGAGATATCGGGGCCGGGCAGCCCCAGCATTTT	CATSRDIGAGQPQHF
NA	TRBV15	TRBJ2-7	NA	TGTGCCACCAGCGAGGGTGGACAATTGAGCTACGAGCAGTACTTC	CATSEGGQLSYEQYF
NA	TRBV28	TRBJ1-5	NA	TGTGCCAGCGAAATTAGTGGGGCAGATTATCAGCCCCAGCATTTT	CASEISGADYQPQHF
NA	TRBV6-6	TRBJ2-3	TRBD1	TGTGCCAGCATTCCCGTTCCGGGACAGCCCACAGATACGCAGTATTTT	CASIPVPGQPTDTQYF
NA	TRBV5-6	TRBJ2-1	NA	TGTGCCAGCAGCTTGAGGTTAATTCTGGGGCCTCACAATGAGCAGTTCTTC	CASSLRLILGPHNEQFF
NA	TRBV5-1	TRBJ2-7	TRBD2	TGCGCCAGCAGCTCTAGCGGGAACCCCGCCGCCTACGAGCAGTACTTC	CASSSSGNPAAYEQYF
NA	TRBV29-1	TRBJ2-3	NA	TGCAGCGCAGAACCCGCTAGCGCCAGTAATACGCAGTATTTT	CSAEPASASNTQYF
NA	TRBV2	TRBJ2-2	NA	TGTGCCAGCAGGTTCAGGGCCCTTAACACCGGGGAGCTGTTTTTT	CASRFRALNTGELFF
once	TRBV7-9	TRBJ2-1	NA	TGTGCCAGCAGCTTAGGCGGGAAGGGCGAGCAGTTCTTC	CASSLGGKGEQFF
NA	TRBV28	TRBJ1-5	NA	TGTGCCAGCACCTCCCAGGGCAATCAGCCCCAGCATTTT	CASTSQGNQPQHF
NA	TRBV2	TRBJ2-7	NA	TGTGCCAGCAGCGACGGCGCAACCTACGAGCAGTACTTC	CASSDGATYEQYF
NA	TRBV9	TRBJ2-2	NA	TGTGCCAGCAGCTCTCTCTCGGTCACCCGCGCGTTACAAACCGGGGAGCTGTTTTTT	CASSSLSVTRALQTGELFF
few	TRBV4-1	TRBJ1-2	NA	TGCGCCAGCAGCCAAGAATACAGGGACCATGGCTACACCTTC	CASSQEYRDHGYTF
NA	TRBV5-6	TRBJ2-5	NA	TGTGCCAGCAGCTTGTCGGGGGCGGAGACCCAGTACTTC	CASSLSGAETQYF
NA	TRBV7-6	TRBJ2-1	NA	TGTGCCAGCAGCTTAGTAGGGAATCTGCAGTTCTTC	CASSLVGNLQFF
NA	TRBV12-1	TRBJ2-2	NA	TGTGCCAGCAGCTTTGAACCGGACTCTACTTTGGGGGACACCGGGGAGCTGTTTTTT	CASSFEPDSTLGDTGELFF
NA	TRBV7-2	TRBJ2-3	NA	TGTGCCAGCAGCTTTGACAGAAGCACAGATACGCAGTATTTT	CASSFDRSTDTQYF
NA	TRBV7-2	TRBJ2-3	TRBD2	TGTGCCAGCAGCTTCACTAGCGGGAGTTTCACAGATACGCAGTATTTT	CASSFTSGSFTDTQYF
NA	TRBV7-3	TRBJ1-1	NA	TGTGCCAGCAGCTTTGGGGGGCGGACCACTGAAGCTTTCTTT	CASSFGGRTTEAFF
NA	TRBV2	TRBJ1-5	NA	TGTGCCAGCAGTGAGATAGGGGGGAGGATAAATCAGCCCCAGCATTTT	CASSEIGGRINQPQHF
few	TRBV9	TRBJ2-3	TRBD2	TGTGCCAGCAGCGTAAACGGGAGGTCTGCAGATACGCAGTATTTT	CASSVNGRSADTQYF